This note documents a single T cell receptor beta chain sequence. Which antigen it targets is not known. There are no base qualities to consult, and no much larger clone falls within one base. This record comes from a study of blood T cell repertoires in COVID-19 (dated by TCRdb to the early 2020s). Background for the entire study: Collaborator samples came from the United States, Italy and Spain and covered acute and convalescent phases of COVID-19. Where HLA class I and class II types were available, the types were taken from metadata supplied by the sample provider, not from assay-based typing. The samples were drawn from two sources: the first 160 participants of the ongoing ImmuneRACE study, and 1,254 subjects contributed by 6 global collaborators. A freely available public database, intended as a resource for researchers studying the immune response to SARS-CoV-2, is where the repertoires were released. A de-identified subject ID, COVID-19 status, age in years and sex were almost always included in the sample metadata. The prospective study material was composed of cDNA or gDNA derived from T cells, B-cell-depleted T cells, or PBMCs. Subjects who had been exposed to COVID-19, were actively infected with it, or had recovered from it provided the deeply sampled blood TCRbeta repertoires that made up the dataset.

On the study overall, not on this receptor specifically: The quantity of clinical and demographic metadata differed by source and by participant and was supplied without curation.

The immunoSEQ Assay, a bias-controlled multiplex PCR, was used to amplify TCRbeta CDR3 regions from genomic DNA. From the authors' description of their analysis: The number of nucleated cells in each sample was estimated from the amplification of reference gene primers within the assay. To quantify the absolute abundance of each unique TCRbeta CDR3 rearrangement, sequence reads were collapsed and filtered. Productive Simpson clonality was computed per sample as the square root of Simpson's diversity index over productive rearrangements. This is the immuneACCESS table as TCRdb keeps it, with only in-frame sequences that have V and J called. A part of the clones is gone; compared with another copy, unresolved V genes explain less than half, and the rest is unexplained. Clone size and V and J calls were adopted from that table, with D and trimming inferred from the DNA. This sample comprises under 150,000 clones, 80% to 90% of them detected only once. The ten most abundant clones make up less than 2.5% of the sample.

The CDR3 contains 14 residues, cysteine and phenylalanine counted. Here the CDR3 DNA is all that survives: 42 bases in frame from base 1. The germline V gene specifies MGHRA as CDR1 and YSYEKL as CDR2. The junction carries 10 bases between V and J, which are trimmed by 0 bases and 5 bases respectively. Enrolling through a virtual design, the prospective study's participants ranged in age from roughly 18 to 100 years and lived across approximately 25 United States geographic areas. In the prospective study, cohorts were assigned on the basis of participant-reported clinical history obtained from a screening survey and a study questionnaire. Recovered participants in ImmuneRACE Cohort 3 were defined by two consecutive negative NP/OP PCR tests, clearance by a healthcare professional, or resolution of symptoms. In the prospective study, whole blood, serum and a nasopharyngeal or oropharyngeal swab were collected from each participant by mobile phlebotomists. Participants in the prospective study had the option to provide additional blood draws and questionnaires over a roughly 2-month period. Prospective study blood samples were shipped either frozen or at room temperature before DNA extraction.

Sequencing used PBMCs or T cells enriched from blood (not recorded which). The TCR originated in a woman between 50 and 59 years old who had recovered from COVID-19. This chain joins TRBV4-1 to TRBJ1-2, with the D gene too uncertain to name. The CDR3 protein: CASSQDPEGYGYTF. The DNA sequence reads TGCGCCAGCAGCCAAGATCCCGAGGGATATGGCTACACCTTC.